This is a list of T cell receptor beta chains from one sample in a study of radiation and T cells in renal cell carcinoma. The repertoire was sequenced with immunoSEQ multiplex PCR; TCRdb's copy has only in-frame clones and lacks some. Altogether some 150,000 clones are present, over 80% being singletons, with the ten largest covering about an eighth. This specimen was blood, taken from a patient whose treatment included radiotherapy and nephrectomy. The origin of the receptors is a woman aged 45 to 65 with renal cell carcinoma. Both conserved end residues are part of each CDR3. A D gene is named only where the DNA matches it firmly. For some rows the clone size is stated as once, few or many, or as a class when expanded; others skip it.

>TRBV4-1|TRBJ2-5|-|-
TGCGCCAGCAGCCGAACTAATCTAGAGACCCAGTACTTC
CASSRTNLETQYF
>TRBV7-8|TRBJ1-3|-|-
TGTGCCAGCAGCTTAGGCGGTTCTGGAAACACCATATATTTT
CASSLGGSGNTIYF
>TRBV4-2|TRBJ2-4|-|TRBD2
TGTGCCAGCAGCCAAGGAGGAGGACTAGCGGGGGGGCTACAAAACATTCAGTACTTC
CASSQGGGLAGGLQNIQYF
>TRBV7-9|TRBJ2-1|-|TRBD1
TGTGCCAGCAGTCATAGTCGACAGGGGGCTGGTGATGAGCAGTTCTTC
CASSHSRQGAGDEQFF
>TRBV6-1|TRBJ1-4|-|-
TGTGCCAGCAGTGGTTATGAAAAACTGTTTTTT
CASSGYEKLFF
>TRBV7-7|TRBJ2-1|-|TRBD2
TGTGCTAGCAGCTTAGCGGGACGGTACAATGAGCAGTTCTTC
CASSLAGRYNEQFF
>TRBV5-1|TRBJ1-1|-|TRBD1
TGCGCCAGCAGAAGACAGGGGAGCACTGAAGCTTTCTTT
CASRRQGSTEAFF
>TRBV4-3|TRBJ2-1|-|-
TGCGCCAGCAGCCGGATCGGCAGAGGCTCCTACAATGAGCAGTTCTTC
CASSRIGRGSYNEQFF
>TRBV6-6|TRBJ2-1|once|TRBD2
TGTGCCAGCAGATCGACTAGCGGGGGGATTTTTGAGCAGTTCTTC
CASRSTSGGIFEQFF
>TRBV9|TRBJ2-7|-|-
TGTGCCAGCAGCGTAGGAGTTCAGGGCTCCTCCTACGAGCAGTACTTC
CASSVGVQGSSYEQYF
>TRBV12-5|TRBJ1-3|-|TRBD1
TGTGCTAGTGGTCACGTCCGGGACAGGGTATCTGGAAACACCATATATTTT
CASGHVRDRVSGNTIYF
>TRBV6-1|TRBJ2-4|-|TRBD2
TGTGCCAGCATCCCACCGGGAGGGACCAAAAACATTCAGTACTTC
CASIPPGGTKNIQYF
>TRBV5-5|TRBJ1-2|-|-
TGTGCCAGCAGCTCGAGGACAGATAGGGGCTACACCTTC
CASSSRTDRGYTF
>TRBV19|TRBJ1-2|-|TRBD1
TGTGCCAGCGACAGGGGGCCGACTAACTATGGCTACACCTTC
CASDRGPTNYGYTF
>TRBV7-2|TRBJ1-2|-|-
TGTGCCAGCAGCTTAGAGTCGTCTCGGCACTTGAACTATGGCTACACCTTC
CASSLESSRHLNYGYTF
>TRBV29-1|TRBJ1-1|-|TRBD1
TGCAGCGTTGGGAGTGGACAGGGGGCCCCTGAAGCTTTCTTT
CSVGSGQGAPEAFF
>TRBV16|TRBJ1-1|-|-
TGTGCCAGCAGCCACTTACAGGCCGCCAACACTGAAGCTTTCTTT
CASSHLQAANTEAFF
>TRBV9|TRBJ1-2|-|-
TGTGCCAGCAGTGTGGACCATAACTATGGCTACACCTTC
CASSVDHNYGYTF